The 8 T cell receptor beta chains listed next were all sequenced from one sample in a study of cytomegalovirus exposure and HLA in healthy donors. Amplification used 60 Vbeta primers and 13 Jbeta primers. Clones were sequenced by immunoSEQ multiplex PCR, and TCRdb holds only the in-frame ones, with some missing. Here the sample spans 160,000 or so clones, around 77% being singletons. The sample taken for sequencing was PBMCs. These receptors came from a man in his fifties or sixties in good health and CMV-seronegative.

This chain joins TRBV19 and TRBJ2-7; the match to TRBD1 covers 11 bases. Germline loops: CDR1 LNHDA, CDR2 SQIVND (reference sequence). The trim removed 6 bases at V and 5 bases at J, leaving 6 bases unmatched. This CDR3 is 14 amino acids long. The CDR3 spells CASSLRTGGHEQYF. In DNA form, the CDR3 reads TGTGCCAGTAGCCTCAGGACAGGGGGCCACGAGCAGTACTTC.

This clone was recorded a few times. This chain's CDR3 is CASSQVWGGSFNEQFF. The CDR3 coding sequence is TGCGCCAGCAGCCAAGTTTGGGGAGGGTCATTTAATGAGCAGTTCTTC. This chain uses TRBV4-3 with TRBJ2-1, with 7 nucleotides matching TRBD2. Looked up from germline, CDR1 is LGHNA and CDR2 is YSLEER. V lost 1 base to trimming and J lost 7 bases; unmatched junction nucleotides: 10. The CDR3 spans 16 residues.

The rearrangement uses TRBV5-1 and TRBJ2-7; 8 bases agree with TRBD1. Trimming cost V 4 bases and J 3 bases; bases outside gene matches: 9. The CDR3 is made up of 15 amino acids. The germline gives CDR1 SGHRS, CDR2 YFSETQ. The CDR3 region is CASSVEGQAFYEQYF. DNA for the CDR3: TGCGCCAGCAGCGTAGAGGGACAGGCGTTCTACGAGCAGTACTTC.

J is TRBJ1-1 and V is TRBV5-1; D call uncertain. Trimming removed 3 bases from V and 3 bases from J, with 12 bases in between. The CDR3 extends over 14 amino acids. Germline CDR1 is SGHRS and CDR2 is YFSETQ. CDR3 nucleotides: TGCGCCAGCAGCTGGGAGGACCCAGACACTGAAGCTTTCTTT. The encoded protein is CASSWEDPDTEAFF.

This chain links TRBV7-9 with TRBJ1-2; 9 bases line up with TRBD1. The junction had 10 bases not matched to a gene; V was cut back by 4 bases and J by 4 bases. Germline-derived CDR1 and CDR2 are SEHNR and FQNEAQ (reference sequence). CDR3 length: 16 residues. In nucleotides, the CDR3 is TGTGCCAGCAGCTACCCTCCGGGACAGGGCGGCTATGGCTACACCTTC. It is translated as CASSYPPGQGGYGYTF.

The chain couples TRBV4-2 to TRBJ2-5; 12 bases fit TRBD2. The CDR3 totals 18 residues. Germline V gene lookup returns CDR1 LGHNA and CDR2 YNFKEQ. V lost 0 bases to trimming and J lost 4 bases; unmatched junction nucleotides: 9. The CDR3 reads CASSQDPLAGGHGETQYF. The CDR3 DNA follows: TGTGCCAGCAGCCAAGATCCGCTAGCGGGGGGGCACGGAGAGACCCAGTACTTC.

V usage is TRBV2 and J usage is TRBJ2-5; a possible D gene is TRBD1 (5 bases). The J call may be in error: the DNA end matches TRBJ2-7 better. CDR3 size: 13 residues. The V gene's germline CDR1 is SNHLY and CDR2 FYNNEI. The CDR3 spells CASSHRRSYEQYF. The CDR3 coding sequence is TGTGCCAGCAGCCACAGGAGATCCTACGAGCAGTACTTC.

The chain has TRBV29-1 and TRBJ1-5, with a weak D call TRBD1 (5 bases). V shed 7 bases and J shed 4 bases, with 14 bases lying between them. From germline, CDR1 is SQVTM and CDR2 ANQGSEA. CDR3 length: 13 amino acids. CDR3 in amino acids: CSAGQGPNQPQHF. In DNA form, the CDR3 reads TGCAGCGCAGGGCAGGGCCCAAATCAGCCCCAGCATTTT.